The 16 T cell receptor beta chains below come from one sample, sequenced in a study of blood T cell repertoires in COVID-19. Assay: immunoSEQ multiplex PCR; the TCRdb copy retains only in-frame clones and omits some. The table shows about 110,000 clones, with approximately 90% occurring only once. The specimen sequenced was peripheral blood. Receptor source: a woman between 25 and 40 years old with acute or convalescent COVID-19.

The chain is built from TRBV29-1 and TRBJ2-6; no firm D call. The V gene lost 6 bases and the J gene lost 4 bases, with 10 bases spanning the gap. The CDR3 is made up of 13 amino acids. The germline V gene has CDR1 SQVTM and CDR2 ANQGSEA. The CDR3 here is CSVTVTGANVLTF. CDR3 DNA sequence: TGCAGCGTGACTGTTACAGGGGCCAACGTCCTGACTTTC.

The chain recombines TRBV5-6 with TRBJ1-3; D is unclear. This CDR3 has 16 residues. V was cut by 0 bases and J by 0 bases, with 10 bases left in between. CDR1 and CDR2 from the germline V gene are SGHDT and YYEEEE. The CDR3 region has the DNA TGTGCCAGCAGCTTGGACAGAGGGAGCTCTGGAAACACCATATATTTT. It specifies CASSLDRGSSGNTIYF.

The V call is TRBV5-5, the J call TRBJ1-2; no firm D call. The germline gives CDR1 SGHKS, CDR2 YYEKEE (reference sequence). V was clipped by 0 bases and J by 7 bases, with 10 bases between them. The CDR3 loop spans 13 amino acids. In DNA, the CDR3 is TGTGCCAGCAGCTTGGCCCAGGATAGTGGCTACACCTTC. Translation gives CASSLAQDSGYTF. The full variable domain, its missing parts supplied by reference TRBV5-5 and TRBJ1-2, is DAGVTQSPTHLIKTRGQQVTLRCSPISGHKSVSWYQQVLGQGPQFIFQYYEKEERGRGNFPDRFSARQFPNYSSELNVNALLLGDSALYLCASSLAQDSGYTFGSGTRLTVV.

CDR3 nucleotide sequence: TGTGCTAGTGGTCCCAGCGGATCCTATGAGCAGTTCTTC. This sequence encodes CASGPSGSYEQFF. V usage is TRBV12-5 and J usage is TRBJ2-1; tentative D call: TRBD2 (5 bases). The CDR3 totals 13 residues. The V gene's germline CDR1 is LGHNT and CDR2 FRNRAP. V was pared by 5 bases and J by 8 bases, with 13 bases between.

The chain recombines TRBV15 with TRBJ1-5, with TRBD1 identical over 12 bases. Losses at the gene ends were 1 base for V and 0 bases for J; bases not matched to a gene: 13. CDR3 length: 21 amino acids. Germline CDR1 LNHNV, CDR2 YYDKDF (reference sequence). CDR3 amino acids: CATSRVRGTGGSGYSNQPQHF. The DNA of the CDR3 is TGTGCCACCAGCAGAGTTAGGGGGACAGGGGGCTCGGGGTATAGCAATCAGCCCCAGCATTTT.

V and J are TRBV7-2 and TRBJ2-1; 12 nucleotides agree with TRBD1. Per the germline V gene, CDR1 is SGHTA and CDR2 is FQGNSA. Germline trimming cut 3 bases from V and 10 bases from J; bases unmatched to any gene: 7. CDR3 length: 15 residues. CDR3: CASSLGTGGRGEQFF. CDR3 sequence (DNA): TGTGCCAGCAGCTTGGGGACAGGGGGCAGAGGCGAGCAGTTCTTC.

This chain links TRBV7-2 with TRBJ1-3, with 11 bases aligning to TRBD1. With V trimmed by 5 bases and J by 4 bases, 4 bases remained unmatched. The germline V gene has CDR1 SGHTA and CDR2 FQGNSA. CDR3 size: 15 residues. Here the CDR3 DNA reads TGTGCCAGCAGCCGCGGGACAGGGGGAGGAAACACCATATATTTT. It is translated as CASSRGTGGGNTIYF.

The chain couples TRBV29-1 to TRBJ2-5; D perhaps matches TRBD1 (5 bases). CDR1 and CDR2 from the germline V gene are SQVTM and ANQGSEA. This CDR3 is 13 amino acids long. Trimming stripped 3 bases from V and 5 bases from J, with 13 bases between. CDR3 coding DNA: TGCAGCGTTGACTTACAGGTGTGGGAGACCCAGTACTTC. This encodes CSVDLQVWETQYF.

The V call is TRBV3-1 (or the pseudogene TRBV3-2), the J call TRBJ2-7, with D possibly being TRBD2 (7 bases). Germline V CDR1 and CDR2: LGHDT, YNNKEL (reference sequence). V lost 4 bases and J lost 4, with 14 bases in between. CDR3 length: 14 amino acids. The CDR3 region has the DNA TGTGCCAGCAGCCCTAGAGAGGGGGGGTACGAGCAGTACTTC. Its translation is CASSPREGGYEQYF.

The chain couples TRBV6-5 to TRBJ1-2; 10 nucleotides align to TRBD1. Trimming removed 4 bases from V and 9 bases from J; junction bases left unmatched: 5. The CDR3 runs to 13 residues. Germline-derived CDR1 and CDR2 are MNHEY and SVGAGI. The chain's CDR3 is CASSFRDRGSYTF. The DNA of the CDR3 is TGTGCCAGCAGTTTCCGGGACAGGGGAAGCTACACCTTC.

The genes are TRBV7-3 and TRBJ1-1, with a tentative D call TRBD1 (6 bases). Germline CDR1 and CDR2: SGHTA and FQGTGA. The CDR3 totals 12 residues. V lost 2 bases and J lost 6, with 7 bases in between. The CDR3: CASSLGGPEAFF. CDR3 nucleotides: TGTGCCAGCAGCTTAGGGGGCCCTGAAGCTTTCTTT.

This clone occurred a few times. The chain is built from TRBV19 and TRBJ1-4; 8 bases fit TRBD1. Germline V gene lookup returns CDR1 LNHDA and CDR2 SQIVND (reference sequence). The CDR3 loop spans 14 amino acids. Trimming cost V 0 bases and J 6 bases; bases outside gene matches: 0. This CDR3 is CASSIEDRDEKLFF. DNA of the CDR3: TGTGCCAGTAGTATAGAGGACAGGGATGAAAAACTGTTTTTT.

The CDR3 DNA reads TGTGCCATCAGTGGCTCCGAGGGTTACAACTACGAGCAGTACTTC. The encoded protein is CAISGSEGYNYEQYF. The V and J genes are TRBV10-3 and TRBJ2-7, with D perhaps TRBD2 (5 bases). The germline V gene has CDR1 ENHRY and CDR2 SYGVKD. CDR3 length equals 15 residues. The germline V and J ends were trimmed by 4 bases and 3 bases, with 16 bases remaining between them.

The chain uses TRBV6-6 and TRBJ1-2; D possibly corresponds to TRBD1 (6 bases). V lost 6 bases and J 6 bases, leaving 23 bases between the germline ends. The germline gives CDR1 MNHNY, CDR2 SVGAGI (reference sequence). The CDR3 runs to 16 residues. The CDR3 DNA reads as TGTGCCAGCAGGGGTTGGACCCGGACAGTACAGGATGGCTACACCTTC. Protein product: CASRGWTRTVQDGYTF.

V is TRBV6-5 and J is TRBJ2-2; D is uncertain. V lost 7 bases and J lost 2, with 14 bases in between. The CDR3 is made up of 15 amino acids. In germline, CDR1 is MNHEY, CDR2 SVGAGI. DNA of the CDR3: TGTGCCAGCACTCACGCGACTCTAAACACCGGGGAGCTGTTTTTT. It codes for CASTHATLNTGELFF.

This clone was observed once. The CDR3 sequence: CASSRRTGGEVDTEAFF. The CDR3 nucleotides are TGCGCCAGCAGCCGTCGGACAGGGGGCGAGGTGGACACTGAAGCTTTCTTT. The V and J genes are TRBV4-3 and TRBJ1-1, with 11 positions matching TRBD1. Germline lookup yields CDR1 LGHNA and CDR2 YSLEER. V shed 4 bases, J shed 3 bases, and the junction held 10 bases outside the gene matches. This CDR3 spans 17 amino acids.